The next 9 T cell receptor beta chains were all read from a single sample in a study of regulatory T cells in long-lasting Graves disease. Sequencing libraries for TCR beta were prepared with iRepertoire HTBI primers and Arm-PCR of CDR3 regions. TCRdb recomputed calls from the multiplex PCR reads with MiXCR, one row per CDR3 protein. The profile shows about 430,000 distinct CDR3 sequences, over 14% of them singletons. Time point meaning: newly diagnosed GD, antithyroid drugs for less than 3 months. PBMCs provided the RNA from which the TCR library was made. Another study also made use of these data, one on T cells in Graves' hyperthyroidism and ophthalmopathy.

The input for sequencing was peripheral blood mononuclear cells (PBMCs), taken at new diagnosis, from a patient treated with antithyroid drugs. These receptors originate from a woman in her thirties or forties with Graves disease.

In regard to this clonotype: A single base separates this from a much larger clone, so it may be a read error. The chain uses TRBV7-8 and TRBJ2-3; 7 bases are a match to TRBD2. This CDR3 contains 17 residues. The germline V gene has CDR1 SGHVS and CDR2 FQNEAQ. CDR3 nucleotide sequence: TGTGTCAGCAGCTTAGTGGGGGGGACTCCTAGCACAGATACGCAGTATTTT. This gives the protein CVSSLVGGTPSTDTQYF. The complete variable domain, with remaining parts taken from reference TRBV7-8 and TRBJ2-3, reads GAGVSQSPRYKVAKRGQDVALRCDPISGHVSLFWYQQALGQGPEFLTYFQNEAQLDKSGLPSDRFFAERPEGSVSTLKIQRTQQEDSAVYLCVSSLVGGTPSTDTQYFGPGTRLTVL.

This chain connects TRBV27 to TRBJ2-7; 9 bases fit TRBD1. This CDR3 region has 15 residues. The trim removed 8 bases at V and 6 bases at J, leaving 14 bases unmatched. The V gene's germline CDR1 is MNHEY and CDR2 SMNVEV (reference sequence). The CDR3 spells CASGPITGGRVEQYF. Written as DNA, the CDR3 is TGTGCCAGCGGGCCGATAACAGGGGGCAGGGTCGAGCAGTACTTC.

This clonotype was detected ten times or more. The chain is built from TRBV10-2 and TRBJ2-2; 15 bases agree with TRBD2. This CDR3 contains 20 residues. Trimming cost V 1 base and J 5 bases; bases outside gene matches: 11. In germline, CDR1 is WSHSY, CDR2 SAAADI. CDR3 nucleotides: TGCGCCAGCAGTGAGTTCAACGTATGGACTAGCGGGAGGGGAACCGGGGAGCTGTTTTTT. Translated: CASSEFNVWTSGRGTGELFF.

In the case of this clonotype: This sequence may be a read error, since a much larger clone differs from it by one base. CDR3 protein: CASNPRQVFGYTF. The CDR3 bases are TGTGCCAGTAATCCGAGGCAGGTGTTTGGCTACACCTTC. The chain couples TRBV19 to TRBJ1-2; D is unclear. The length of the CDR3 is 13 residues. The germline V and J ends were trimmed by 7 bases and 7 bases, with 16 bases remaining between them. Germline loops: CDR1 LNHDA, CDR2 SQIVND (reference sequence).

This clonotype was counted a few times. The J gene is TRBJ2-5, the V gene TRBV20-1; 15 nucleotides line up with TRBD2. Germline values: CDR1 DFQATT, CDR2 SNEGSKA (reference sequence). CDR3 size: 18 residues. V was pared by 4 bases and J by 4 bases, with 13 bases of the junction left unmatched. CDR3 amino acids: CSANHPGTSGRTGETQYF. DNA of the CDR3: TGCAGTGCTAACCACCCTGGGACTAGCGGGAGGACGGGAGAGACCCAGTACTTC.

There are many counts of this clonotype. The CDR3 bases are TGTGCCTGGAGCGTAACGGGGGGCTTCACTGAAGCTTTCTTT. Protein: CAWSVTGGFTEAFF. J is TRBJ1-1 and V is TRBV30, with D maybe TRBD1 (6 bases). Germline V gives CDR1 GTSNPN, CDR2 SVGIG (reference sequence). Between the trimmed V and J ends, which lost 3 bases and 4 bases, there was a span of 15 bases. The CDR3 has 14 residues.

This clonotype was counted ten times or more. This chain links TRBV7-6 with TRBJ2-3; 11 positions agree with TRBD2. Germline CDR1 reads SGHVS; CDR2 reads FNYEAQ. This CDR3 spans 16 amino acids. Germline trimming cut 1 base from V and 8 bases from J; bases unmatched to any gene: 8. As DNA, the CDR3 is TGTGCCAGCAGCTTAGGTAGCGGGAGGGCCGAAGGTACGCAGTATTTT. Its protein is CASSLGSGRAEGTQYF.

The chain uses TRBV29-1 and TRBJ1-5; possible D gene TRBD1, 5 bases. With 6 bases removed from V and 0 bases from J, the gap between germline ends came to 9 bases. The CDR3 runs to 13 residues. CDR1 SQVTM and CDR2 ANQGSEA come from the germline V gene. This CDR3 reads CSVKTDSNQPQHF. The DNA for the CDR3 is TGCAGCGTGAAGACAGATAGCAATCAGCCCCAGCATTTT. The variable domain in full, completed from reference TRBV29-1 and TRBJ1-5, reads SAVISQKPSRDICQRGTSLTIQCQVDSQVTMMFWYRQQPGQSLTLIATANQGSEATYESGFVIDKFPISRPNLTFSTLTVSNMSPEDSSIYLCSVKTDSNQPQHFGDGTRLSIL.

This clonotype has at least ten counts. The chain combines TRBV28 with TRBJ2-5; D gene uncertain. V gave up 2 bases and J gave up 4 bases, with 5 bases separating them. CDR1 and CDR2 from the germline V gene are MDHEN and SYDVKM. The CDR3 runs 12 residues. In nucleotides, the CDR3 is TGTGCCAGCAGTTTAAGGGCAGAGACCCAGTACTTC. It codes for CASSLRAETQYF.